Listed below are T cell receptor beta chains from one sample, sequenced in a study of glioma-infiltrating T cells after dendritic cell vaccination. Data came from immunoSEQ multiplex PCR; TCRdb stores just in-frame clones and leaves some out. In the table there are about 91,000 clones, around four fifths of which are singletons. This material consisted of blood, taken after dendritic cell vaccination. The receptor set was obtained from a human donor with glioblastoma. CDR3s include the opening cysteine and the closing phenylalanine or tryptophan. Fields, in order: CDR3 protein, CDR3 DNA, J gene, V gene, D gene, clone size. A D gene is named only where the DNA matches it firmly. Not all rows give a size; the values are once, few, many and, for expanded clones, a class.

CDR3aa: CASSSDRATEAFF; CDR3nt: TGTGCCAGCAGCTCGGACAGGGCCACTGAAGCTTTCTTT; j_gene: TRBJ1-1; v_gene: TRBV9; d_gene: TRBD1; abundance: .
CDR3aa: CASSLKEGGQGARGYTF; CDR3nt: TGTGCCAGCAGCTTGAAGGAGGGCGGCCAGGGGGCTAGAGGCTACACCTTC; j_gene: TRBJ1-2; v_gene: TRBV7-9; d_gene: TRBD1; abundance: .
CDR3aa: CASSLAGQGSEQFF; CDR3nt: TGTGCCAGCAGCTTAGCGGGACAGGGCTCTGAGCAGTTCTTC; j_gene: TRBJ2-1; v_gene: TRBV7-9; d_gene: TRBD1; abundance: .
CDR3aa: CASRTGASYEQYF; CDR3nt: TGTGCCAGTCGAACAGGGGCTTCCTACGAGCAGTACTTC; j_gene: TRBJ2-7; v_gene: TRBV19; d_gene: TRBD1; abundance: .
CDR3aa: CASSPPGGYEQYF; CDR3nt: TGTGCCAGCAGTCCCCCCGGGGGCTACGAGCAGTACTTC; j_gene: TRBJ2-7; v_gene: TRBV6-5; d_gene: .; abundance: .
CDR3aa: CSASEGQANSPLHF; CDR3nt: TGCAGCGCCTCTGAGGGACAGGCTAATTCACCCCTCCACTTT; j_gene: TRBJ1-6; v_gene: TRBV29-1; d_gene: TRBD1; abundance: .
CDR3aa: CASRPSGSDGNTIYF; CDR3nt: TGTGCCAGCAGGCCCTCGGGGTCAGACGGAAACACCATATATTTT; j_gene: TRBJ1-3; v_gene: TRBV6-6; d_gene: .; abundance: once
CDR3aa: CASSFTGDSNQPQHF; CDR3nt: TGCGCCAGCAGCTTTACAGGGGATAGCAATCAGCCCCAGCATTTT; j_gene: TRBJ1-5; v_gene: TRBV5-1; d_gene: TRBD1; abundance: .
CDR3aa: CASSSSQGAGEKLFF; CDR3nt: TGCGCCAGCAGCTCCTCACAGGGGGCGGGTGAAAAACTGTTTTTT; j_gene: TRBJ1-4; v_gene: TRBV5-1; d_gene: TRBD1; abundance: .
CDR3aa: CASSLDREYNEQFF; CDR3nt: TGCGCCAGCAGCTTGGACAGGGAATACAATGAGCAGTTCTTC; j_gene: TRBJ2-1; v_gene: TRBV5-1; d_gene: .; abundance: .
CDR3aa: CASSLSWGQSQPQHF; CDR3nt: TGTGCCAGCAGTTTATCGTGGGGCCAGAGTCAGCCCCAGCATTTT; j_gene: TRBJ1-5; v_gene: TRBV27; d_gene: .; abundance: .
CDR3aa: CASSELGPFLAKNIQYF; CDR3nt: TGTGCCAGCAGTGAATTGGGCCCCTTCTTAGCCAAAAACATTCAGTACTTC; j_gene: TRBJ2-4; v_gene: TRBV6-1; d_gene: .; abundance: .
CDR3aa: CASSFGFVYTGELVF; CDR3nt: TGTGCCAGCAGCTTCGGTTTTGTTTACACCGGGGAGCTGGTTTTT; j_gene: TRBJ2-2; v_gene: TRBV5-6; d_gene: .; abundance: .
CDR3aa: CASSLGGYQETQYF; CDR3nt: TGCGCCAGCAGCTTGGGCGGATACCAAGAGACCCAGTACTTC; j_gene: TRBJ2-5; v_gene: TRBV5-1; d_gene: .; abundance: .
CDR3aa: CASSPGDYGYTF; CDR3nt: TGCGCCAGCAGCCCAGGGGACTATGGCTACACCTTC; j_gene: TRBJ1-2; v_gene: TRBV5-1; d_gene: .; abundance: .
CDR3aa: CASSPDSEAFF; CDR3nt: TGTGCCAGCAGCCCGGACTCTGAAGCTTTCTTT; j_gene: TRBJ1-1; v_gene: TRBV2; d_gene: .; abundance: .
CDR3aa: CASSYGVRDTEAFF; CDR3nt: TGTGCCAGCAGTTATGGAGTGAGAGACACTGAAGCTTTCTTT; j_gene: TRBJ1-1; v_gene: TRBV6-6; d_gene: .; abundance: few
CDR3aa: CASSLLGGEKNTEAFF; CDR3nt: TGTGCCAGCAGCTTATTAGGGGGCGAGAAGAACACTGAAGCTTTCTTT; j_gene: TRBJ1-1; v_gene: TRBV13; d_gene: TRBD1; abundance: .
CDR3aa: CASNGQGNQPQHF; CDR3nt: TGTGCCAGTAACGGACAGGGCAATCAGCCCCAGCATTTT; j_gene: TRBJ1-5; v_gene: TRBV19; d_gene: TRBD1; abundance: many
CDR3aa: CASSLGQENTEAFF; CDR3nt: TGTGCCAGCAGCTTAGGACAGGAGAACACTGAAGCTTTCTTT; j_gene: TRBJ1-1; v_gene: TRBV7-9; d_gene: .; abundance: .
CDR3aa: CASSKRTSGGPVTQYF; CDR3nt: TGCGCCAGCAGCAAGAGGACTAGCGGGGGGCCGGTGACCCAGTACTTC; j_gene: TRBJ2-5; v_gene: TRBV5-1; d_gene: TRBD2; abundance: few
CDR3aa: CASSKGGAGNEKLFF; CDR3nt: TGCGCCAGCAGTAAAGGGGGCGCCGGTAATGAAAAACTGTTTTTT; j_gene: TRBJ1-4; v_gene: TRBV10-2; d_gene: TRBD1; abundance: few
CDR3aa: CASSIGQGGTNEKLFF; CDR3nt: TGTGCCAGTAGTATCGGCCAGGGTGGAACTAATGAAAAACTGTTTTTT; j_gene: TRBJ1-4; v_gene: TRBV19; d_gene: .; abundance: .
CDR3aa: CASSEQGTDTQYF; CDR3nt: TGTGCCAGCAGTGAGCAGGGCACAGATACGCAGTATTTT; j_gene: TRBJ2-3; v_gene: TRBV6-4; d_gene: .; abundance: .
CDR3aa: CASSRDRGPGYNEQFF; CDR3nt: TGTGCCAGTAGTAGGGACAGGGGACCAGGGTACAATGAGCAGTTCTTC; j_gene: TRBJ2-1; v_gene: TRBV19; d_gene: TRBD1; abundance: few
CDR3aa: CASGLETGRSEKLFF; CDR3nt: TGTGCTAGTGGTTTGGAGACAGGGCGTAGTGAAAAACTGTTTTTT; j_gene: TRBJ1-4; v_gene: TRBV12-5; d_gene: TRBD1; abundance: .